This T cell receptor (beta chain) was recovered during a study of cytomegalovirus exposure and HLA in healthy donors (dated by TCRdb to about 2017). About the study as a whole: According to a later analysis, the 120 validation repertoires were produced on the same platform as the approximately 690 repertoires of the first cohort. In addition to the first cohort of 666 subjects, a separate validation cohort of approximately 110 different subjects was used. The study aimed to test whether cataloging public T cell receptors could reveal signatures of past pathogen exposure. The study combined high-throughput TCR immunosequencing, statistical association of individual TCRs with disease status, and machine learning to predict cytomegalovirus infection status. Beyond this particular receptor, the publication reports: According to the authors, the approach could potentially be generalized to other disease states and immunological phenotypes. Cytomegalovirus status was reported to be diagnosed by the classifier with high specificity and sensitivity in both the original and validation cohorts. The study gave a list of 150 to 200 TCR beta chains associated with cytomegalovirus. In a later analysis, TCRs clustered in the first cohort were found to also tend to co-occur in the roughly 130 validation repertoires, with around 94% of cluster scores above 0. All 120 or so repertoires were used to score co-occurrence in the validation cohort in a later analysis, because that analysis had no HLA typing for the cohort. A few of the identified cytomegalovirus-associated TCR beta chains were confirmed in vitro to be specific for cytomegalovirus antigens. Across donors, most TCR sequences were observed very rarely, whereas some public TCRs were present in many individuals.

The donors were included in the validation cohort of 120 subjects, a group kept apart from the roughly 690-subject first cohort. The CDR3 contains 16 residues, cysteine and phenylalanine counted. The entry retains the CDR3 DNA only, 48 bases that are in frame from base 1. The germline V gene sets CDR1 to SGHRS and CDR2 to YFSETQ. Trimming takes 0 bases from V and 1 base from J, and the germline ends sit 12 bases apart. The library relied on the immunoSEQ multiplex PCR assay. In the source study's methods: To diagnose cytomegalovirus status from the catalog of TCR beta chain sequences, a statistical classification framework was built. Imported from immuneACCESS, the table was reduced by TCRdb to in-frame sequences with V and J called. These copies leave out some clones; in studies compared against another copy, an unresolved V gene accounts for under half, and the cause of the remainder is not known. Clone size and V and J calls were adopted from that table, with D and trimming inferred from the DNA. The sample includes around 120,000 clones, with roughly 90% observed a single time. About 6.9% of the sample is held by the ten biggest clonotypes.

As to this clone: The clone's antigen remains unknown. Per-base quality was not reported, and no clone a single base away is much larger than it.

This clonotype was obtained from a woman aged 18 to 35 in good health and CMV-seropositive. The sample consisted of PBMCs. Recombination connected TRBV5-1 to TRBJ2-3; the D gene is possibly TRBD1, with 5 bases matching. Read as DNA, the sequence is TGCGCCAGCAGCTTGGTCGGCAGGGTGGGCACAGATACGCAGTATTTT. The translation is CASSLVGRVGTDTQYF.